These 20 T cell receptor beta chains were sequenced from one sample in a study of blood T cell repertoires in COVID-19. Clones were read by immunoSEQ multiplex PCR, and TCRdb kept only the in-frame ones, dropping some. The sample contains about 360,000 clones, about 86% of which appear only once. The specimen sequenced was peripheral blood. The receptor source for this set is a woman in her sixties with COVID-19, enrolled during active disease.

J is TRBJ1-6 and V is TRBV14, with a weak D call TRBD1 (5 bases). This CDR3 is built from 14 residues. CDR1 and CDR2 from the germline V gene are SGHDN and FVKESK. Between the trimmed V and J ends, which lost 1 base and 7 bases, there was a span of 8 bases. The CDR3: CASSQVGVNSPLHF. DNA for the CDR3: TGTGCCAGCAGCCAAGTAGGGGTAAATTCACCCCTCCACTTT.

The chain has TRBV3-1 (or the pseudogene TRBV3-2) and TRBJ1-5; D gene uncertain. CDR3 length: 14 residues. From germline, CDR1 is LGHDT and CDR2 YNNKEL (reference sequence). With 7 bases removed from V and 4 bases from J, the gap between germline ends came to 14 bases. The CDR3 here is CASTYSGGNQPQHF. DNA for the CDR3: TGTGCCAGCACCTACTCGGGAGGGAATCAGCCCCAGCATTTT.

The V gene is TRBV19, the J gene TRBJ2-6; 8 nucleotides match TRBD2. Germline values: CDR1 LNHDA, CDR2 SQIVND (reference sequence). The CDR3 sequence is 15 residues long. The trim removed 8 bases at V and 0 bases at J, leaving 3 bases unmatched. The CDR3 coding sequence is TGTGCCAGTCGGGGGGGGTTCTCTGGGGCCAACGTCCTGACTTTC. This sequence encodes CASRGGFSGANVLTF.

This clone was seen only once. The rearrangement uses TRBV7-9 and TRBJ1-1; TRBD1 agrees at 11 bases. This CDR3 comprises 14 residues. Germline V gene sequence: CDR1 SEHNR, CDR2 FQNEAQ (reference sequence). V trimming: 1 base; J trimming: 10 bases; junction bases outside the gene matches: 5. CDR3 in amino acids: CASSLGTGGMVAFF. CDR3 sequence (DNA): TGTGCCAGCAGCTTAGGGACAGGGGGCATGGTAGCTTTCTTT.

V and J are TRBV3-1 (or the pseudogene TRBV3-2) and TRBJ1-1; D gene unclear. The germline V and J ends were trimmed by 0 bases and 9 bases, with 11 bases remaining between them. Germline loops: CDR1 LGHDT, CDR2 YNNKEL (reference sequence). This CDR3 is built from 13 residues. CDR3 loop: CASSQDWEVQAFF. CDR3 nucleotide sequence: TGTGCCAGCAGCCAAGATTGGGAGGTGCAAGCTTTCTTT.

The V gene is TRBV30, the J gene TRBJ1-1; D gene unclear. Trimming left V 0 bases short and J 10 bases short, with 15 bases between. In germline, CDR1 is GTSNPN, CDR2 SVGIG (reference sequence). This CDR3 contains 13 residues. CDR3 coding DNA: TGTGCCTGGAGTGTACAGTACACCCGGTCAGCTTTCTTT. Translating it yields CAWSVQYTRSAFF.

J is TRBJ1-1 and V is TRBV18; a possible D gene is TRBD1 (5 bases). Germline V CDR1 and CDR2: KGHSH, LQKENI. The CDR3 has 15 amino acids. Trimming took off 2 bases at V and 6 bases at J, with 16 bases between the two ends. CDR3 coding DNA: TGTGCCAGCTCACCAGGAATGTCCGGGGGTCCTGAAGCTTTCTTT. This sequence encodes CASSPGMSGGPEAFF.

The CDR3 loop is CASSLGPGFHTLNTGELFF. CDR3 bases: TGTGCCAGCAGCTTAGGTCCAGGGTTCCATACCCTCAACACCGGGGAGCTGTTTTTT. This chain connects TRBV7-2 to TRBJ2-2, with D maybe TRBD1 (5 bases). The CDR3 covers 19 residues. The germline V gene has CDR1 SGHTA and CDR2 FQGNSA. Deletions cut 1 base from V and 2 bases from J, with 20 bases between.

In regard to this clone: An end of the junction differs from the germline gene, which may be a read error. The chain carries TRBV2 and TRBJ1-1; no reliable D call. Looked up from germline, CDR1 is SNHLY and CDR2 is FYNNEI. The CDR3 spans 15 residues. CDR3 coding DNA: TGCCCCAGACTTGCGCCACGCGACTCCAACACTGAAGCTTTCTTT. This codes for CPRLAPRDSNTEAFF.

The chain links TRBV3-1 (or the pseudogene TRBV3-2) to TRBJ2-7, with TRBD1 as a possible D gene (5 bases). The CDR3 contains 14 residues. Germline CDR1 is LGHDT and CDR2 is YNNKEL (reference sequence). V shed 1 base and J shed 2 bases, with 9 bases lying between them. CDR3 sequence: CASSQGLTAYEQYF. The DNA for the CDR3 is TGTGCCAGCAGCCAAGGGCTGACAGCCTACGAGCAGTACTTC.

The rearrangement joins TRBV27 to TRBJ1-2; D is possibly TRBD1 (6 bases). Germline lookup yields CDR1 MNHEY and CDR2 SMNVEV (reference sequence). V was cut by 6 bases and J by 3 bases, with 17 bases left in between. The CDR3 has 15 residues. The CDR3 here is CASRTGQLGYYGYTF. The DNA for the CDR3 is TGTGCCAGCAGGACGGGACAATTGGGGTACTATGGCTACACCTTC.

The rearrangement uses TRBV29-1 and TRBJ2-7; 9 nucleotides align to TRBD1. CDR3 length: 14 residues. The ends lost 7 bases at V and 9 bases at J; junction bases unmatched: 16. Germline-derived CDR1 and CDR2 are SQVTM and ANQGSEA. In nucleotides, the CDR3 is TGCAGCGCCTCTCTGGGACAGGGTGGTGGTGGGCAGTACTTC. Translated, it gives CSASLGQGGGGQYF.

CDR3 nucleotides: TGTGCCAGTAGTATATATACCGGGGGAGGCAATCAGCCCCAGCATTTT. Protein: CASSIYTGGGNQPQHF. The chain employs TRBV19 and TRBJ1-5; tentatively, D is TRBD1 (5 bases). V was cut by 2 bases and J by 2 bases, with 13 bases left in between. This CDR3 spans 16 amino acids. CDR1 and CDR2 (germline): LNHDA, SQIVND (reference sequence).

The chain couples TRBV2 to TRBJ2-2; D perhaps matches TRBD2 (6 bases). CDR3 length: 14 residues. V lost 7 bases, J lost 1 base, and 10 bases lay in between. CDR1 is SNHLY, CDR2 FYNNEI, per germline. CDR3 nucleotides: TGTGCCAGCATACGGGACTTGAACACCGGGGAGCTGTTTTTT. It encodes CASIRDLNTGELFF.

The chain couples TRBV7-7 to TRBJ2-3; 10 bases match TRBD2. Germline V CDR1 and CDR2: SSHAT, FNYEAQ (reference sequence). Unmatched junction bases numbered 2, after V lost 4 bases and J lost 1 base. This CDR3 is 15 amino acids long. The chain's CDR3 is CASSYGLAGTDTQYF. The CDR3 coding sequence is TGTGCCAGCAGCTATGGACTAGCGGGCACAGATACGCAGTATTTT.

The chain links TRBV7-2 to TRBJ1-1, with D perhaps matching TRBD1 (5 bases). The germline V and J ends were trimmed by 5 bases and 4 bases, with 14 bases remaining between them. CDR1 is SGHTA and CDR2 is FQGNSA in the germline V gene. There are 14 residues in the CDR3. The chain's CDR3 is CASSPERGGTEAFF. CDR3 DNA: TGTGCCAGCAGCCCCGAGCGGGGGGGCACTGAAGCTTTCTTT. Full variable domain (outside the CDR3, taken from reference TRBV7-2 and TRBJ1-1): GAGVSQSPSNKVTEKGKDVELRCDPISGHTALYWYRQSLGQGLEFLIYFQGNSAPDKSGLPSDRFSAERTGGSVSTLTIQRTQQEDSAVYLCASSPERGGTEAFFGQGTRLTVV.

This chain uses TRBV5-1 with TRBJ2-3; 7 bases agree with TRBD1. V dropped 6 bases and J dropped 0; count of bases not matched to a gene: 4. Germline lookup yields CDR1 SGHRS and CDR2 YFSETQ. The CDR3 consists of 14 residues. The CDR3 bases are TGCGCCAGCACCCCGGGACAGAGCACAGATACGCAGTATTTT. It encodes CASTPGQSTDTQYF.

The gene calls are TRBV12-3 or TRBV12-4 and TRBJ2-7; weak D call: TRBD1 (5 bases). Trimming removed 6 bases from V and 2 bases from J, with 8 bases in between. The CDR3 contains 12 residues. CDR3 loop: CASRQETYEQYF. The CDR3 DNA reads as TGTGCCAGCAGACAGGAAACCTACGAGCAGTACTTC.

The CDR3 reads CASSIDLLTNNEQFF. The CDR3 bases are TGTGCCAGTAGTATAGATCTACTCACGAACAATGAGCAGTTCTTC. The chain has TRBV19 and TRBJ2-1; no reliable D call. CDR3 length equals 15 residues. Germline CDR1 and CDR2: LNHDA and SQIVND (reference sequence). Trimming pared 0 bases from V and 5 bases from J, leaving 11 bases between.

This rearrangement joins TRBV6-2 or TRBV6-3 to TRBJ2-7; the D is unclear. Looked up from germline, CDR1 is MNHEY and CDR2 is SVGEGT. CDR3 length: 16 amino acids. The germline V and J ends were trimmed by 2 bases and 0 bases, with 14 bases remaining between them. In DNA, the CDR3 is TGTGCCAGCAGTTACGCTCGGCAGGCCAGCTCCTACGAGCAGTACTTC. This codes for CASSYARQASSYEQYF.